This TCR beta chain was identified during a study of T cell responses to AZD1222 COVID-19 vaccine. On the study more broadly: Combined were second doses at about 4 or about 12 weeks.

Generated by immunoSEQ multiplex PCR, the TCRdb table keeps only in-frame clones and is missing some. The table shows roughly 140,000 clones, with approximately 92% occurring only once. Germline V gene sequence: CDR1 SGHVS, CDR2 FNYEAQ. The CDR3 is made up of 15 amino acids. V lost 5 bases and J lost 5; bases outside the gene matches: 9. Points from the study as a whole: Baseline serology detected seropositivity in only six AZD1222 recipients.

Points on this clone: Antigen unknown.

The chain has TRBV7-6 and TRBJ1-2; 9 positions match TRBD1. The clonotype comes from an adult in good health. The sample consisted of peripheral blood, taken on day 0 of AZD1222 vaccination. The CDR3 nucleotides read TGTGCCAGCAGCCTACGACAGGGGGAAGAATATGGCTACACCTTC. Translating gives CASSLRQGEEYGYTF. Drawing the rest from reference TRBV7-6 and TRBJ1-2, the complete variable domain is GAGVSQSPRYKVTKRGQDVALRCDPISGHVSLYWYRQALGQGPEFLTYFNYEAQQDKSGLPNDRFSAERPEGSISTLTIQRTEQRDSAMYRCASSLRQGEEYGYTFGSGTRLTVV.